This TCR beta chain comes out of a study of blood T cell repertoires in COVID-19. Study-wide context: Sample material is recorded as cDNA or gDNA derived from T cells, B-cell-depleted T cells, or PBMCs.

Method: immunoSEQ multiplex PCR; TCRdb's copy keeps in-frame clones and lacks some. The table includes 410,000 or so clones, over 75% detected once. Looked up from germline, CDR1 is SGHKS and CDR2 is YYEKEE (reference sequence). This CDR3 has 15 amino acids. The V and J ends lost 0 bases and 3 bases respectively, with 13 bases between them. V usage is TRBV5-5 and J usage is TRBJ2-7; D is possibly TRBD1 (5 bases). The specimen sequenced was peripheral blood. This receptor was taken from a woman aged 40 to 50 with COVID-19, enrolled during active disease. The CDR3 DNA reads as TGTGCCAGCAGCTTGGTGGGCCAGGGAAACTACGAGCAGTACTTC. Translated: CASSLVGQGNYEQYF.